The 20 T cell receptor beta chains presented below share a single source sample, sequenced in a study of blood T cell repertoires in COVID-19. This table comes from immunoSEQ multiplex PCR, and its TCRdb copy is limited to in-frame clones, with some not included. The top ten clones hold about 6.7% of a sample with about 80,000 clones, 88% of them seen once. Sequenced: peripheral blood. These receptor sequences come from a man in his sixties or seventies with acute or convalescent COVID-19.

V and J are TRBV28 and TRBJ2-7, with 11 bases identical to TRBD2. The CDR3 runs to 15 residues. CDR1 is MDHEN and CDR2 is SYDVKM in the germline V gene. The J segment lost 4 bases and the V segment lost 6 bases, leaving 8 bases of the junction unmatched. The CDR3 protein is CASSPAGLAVYEQYF. CDR3 sequence (DNA): TGTGCCAGCAGCCCTGCGGGACTAGCGGTGTACGAGCAGTACTTC. The full variable domain, rest sourced from reference TRBV28 and TRBJ2-7, is DVKVTQSSRYLVKRTGEKVFLECVQDMDHENMFWYRQDPGLGLRLIYFSYDVKMKEKGDIPEGYSVSREKKERFSLILESASTNQTSMYLCASSPAGLAVYEQYFGPGTRLTVT.

The chain uses TRBV28 and TRBJ2-2; 9 nucleotides match TRBD1. The length of the CDR3 is 16 residues. The germline CDR1 and CDR2 sequences are MDHEN and SYDVKM. V lost 10 bases and J lost 1; bases outside the gene matches: 10. DNA of the CDR3: TGTGCCAACACCTACAGGGGGCGTGGGAACACCGGGGAGCTGTTTTTT. Translation: CANTYRGRGNTGELFF.

This clone was seen only a few times. The chain employs TRBV19 and TRBJ2-6; perhaps TRBD2 as D (5 bases). The CDR3 loop spans 15 amino acids. Germline lookup yields CDR1 LNHDA and CDR2 SQIVND (reference sequence). Trimming shortened V by 1 base and J by 4 bases, and 8 bases separated the two germline ends. In DNA, the CDR3 is TGTGCCAGTAGTATAGGACCGGGAGGGGCCAACGTCCTGACTTTC. It codes for CASSIGPGGANVLTF.

The chain joins TRBV5-1 to TRBJ2-3, with 7 bases that match TRBD2. This CDR3 is 15 amino acids long. Germline CDR1 reads SGHRS; CDR2 reads YFSETQ. V gave up 0 bases and J gave up 3 bases; unmatched junction bases: 4. CDR3 region: CASSLGTRVTDTQYF. CDR3 nucleotides: TGCGCCAGCAGCTTGGGGACTAGGGTGACAGATACGCAGTATTTT.

The DNA of the CDR3 is TGTGCCAGTAGTTCCGAGGGATACGAGCAGTACTTC. Amino acid sequence: CASSSEGYEQYF. The chain carries TRBV19 and TRBJ2-7; D may be TRBD2 (5 bases). The ends were cut back, 5 bases at V and 4 bases at J, with 9 bases in the middle. There are 12 residues in the CDR3. CDR1 is LNHDA and CDR2 is SQIVND in the germline V gene (reference sequence).

This chain connects TRBV2 to TRBJ1-4; TRBD1 is a possible D gene (6 bases). Trimming took 1 base from V and 7 from J, leaving 10 bases between them. This CDR3 comprises 14 residues. Germline assignment: CDR1 SNHLY and CDR2 FYNNEI. The CDR3 spells CASSEGRGREKLFF. The CDR3, as DNA: TGTGCCAGCAGTGAAGGCAGGGGTCGTGAAAAACTGTTTTTT.

This clone was detected once. V gene TRBV18 combines with J gene TRBJ2-2, with 7 bases fitting TRBD2. This CDR3 has 15 amino acids. Germline CDR1 reads KGHSH; CDR2 reads LQKENI. The V and J ends lost 8 bases and 4 bases, in that order; junction bases with no gene match: 10. CDR3 sequence reads: CASTRDYLSTGELFF. The CDR3, as DNA: TGTGCCAGCACCCGGGACTATCTGTCCACCGGGGAGCTGTTTTTT.

This clone was seen only a few times. This chain's CDR3 is CATKMGTFPTNEKLFF. The CDR3 DNA is TGTGCCACCAAAATGGGCACCTTTCCAACTAATGAAAAACTGTTTTTT. The chain recombines TRBV15 with TRBJ1-4; D uncertain. The germline gives CDR1 LNHNV, CDR2 YYDKDF (reference sequence). V lost 7 bases to trimming and J lost 0 bases, with 15 bases between them. The CDR3 loop spans 16 amino acids.

V gene TRBV6-6 combines with J gene TRBJ1-3, with unresolved D. CDR3 size: 16 residues. Germline values: CDR1 MNHNY, CDR2 SVGAGI (reference sequence). V dropped 1 base and J dropped 0 bases, with 10 bases sitting between them. The CDR3 spells CASSYLIQSSGNTIYF. CDR3 bases: TGTGCCAGCAGTTACTTGATACAGAGCTCTGGAAACACCATATATTTT.

The chain couples TRBV6-5 to TRBJ2-2; no definite D call. The V gene's germline CDR1 is MNHEY and CDR2 SVGAGI. CDR3 length equals 14 residues. Between the trimmed V and J ends, which lost 5 bases and 11 bases, there was a span of 18 bases. CDR3 protein: CASSRRLGGSELFF. The CDR3 DNA reads TGTGCCAGCAGTCGCCGGTTAGGCGGCTCAGAGCTGTTTTTT.

The V call is TRBV10-2, the J call TRBJ2-7; TRBD2 agrees at 8 bases. V lost 0 bases to trimming and J lost 3 bases; unmatched junction nucleotides: 10. CDR1 WSHSY and CDR2 SAAADI come from the germline V gene. The CDR3 is made up of 17 amino acids. The CDR3: CASSESIGAGGYYEQYF. The CDR3 DNA follows: TGCGCCAGCAGTGAGTCAATCGGGGCGGGAGGATACTACGAGCAGTACTTC.

The rearrangement uses TRBV10-1 and TRBJ2-2; 11 nucleotides align to TRBD2. The J segment lost 5 bases and the V segment lost 1 base, leaving 0 bases of the junction unmatched. The V gene's germline CDR1 is WNHNN and CDR2 SYGVQD (reference sequence). CDR3 length: 15 residues. The CDR3: CASSELAGGTGELFF. CDR3 bases: TGCGCCAGCAGTGAGTTAGCGGGAGGGACCGGGGAGCTGTTTTTT.

The count of this clone is one. The J gene is TRBJ1-2, the V gene TRBV7-2; maybe TRBD1 (5 bases). Trimming took off 4 bases at V and 2 bases at J, with 17 bases between the two ends. The CDR3 has 16 residues. Looked up from germline, CDR1 is SGHTA and CDR2 is FQGNSA. In DNA, the CDR3 is TGTGCCAGCAGCTCGACCCGACAGAACGCCAACTATGGCTACACCTTC. Translating it yields CASSSTRQNANYGYTF.

The chain carries TRBV27 and TRBJ1-5; TRBD1 might be the D (6 bases). V dropped 3 bases and J dropped 0 bases, with 15 bases sitting between them. The CDR3 totals 17 residues. CDR1 and CDR2 (germline): MNHEY, SMNVEV (reference sequence). The CDR3 DNA is TGTGCCAGCAGTTTGTCTGGGACATGGACTAGCAATCAGCCCCAGCATTTT. Amino acids: CASSLSGTWTSNQPQHF.

This chain links TRBV27 with TRBJ2-1; 9 nucleotides line up with TRBD2. CDR3 size: 17 residues. V gave up 5 bases and J gave up 0 bases; unmatched junction bases: 8. From germline, CDR1 is MNHEY and CDR2 SMNVEV (reference sequence). CDR3 sequence reads: CASSPISGGLSYNEQFF. The DNA of the CDR3 is TGTGCCAGCAGTCCGATTAGCGGGGGACTCTCCTACAATGAGCAGTTCTTC.

V usage is TRBV9 and J usage is TRBJ2-7, with a possible D match to TRBD1 (5 bases). This CDR3 is built from 14 residues. From germline, CDR1 is SGDLS and CDR2 YYNGEE. The V and J ends lost 2 bases and 6 bases respectively, with 15 bases between them. This chain's CDR3 is CASSVVWGSGEQYF. DNA for the CDR3: TGTGCCAGCAGCGTCGTGTGGGGCTCCGGCGAGCAGTACTTC.

This sequence joins TRBV5-6 and TRBJ2-2, with TRBD2 matching 10 bases. V shed 4 bases, J shed 5 bases, and the junction held 8 bases outside the gene matches. Germline values: CDR1 SGHDT, CDR2 YYEEEE. The CDR3 extends over 16 amino acids. In DNA form, the CDR3 reads TGTGCCAGCAGCCCGCGGGGAGCGGGAGGGACCGGGGAGCTGTTTTTT. It codes for CASSPRGAGGTGELFF.

V usage is TRBV11-2 and J usage is TRBJ1-3; maybe TRBD1 (5 bases). From germline, CDR1 is SGHAT and CDR2 FQNNGV. The CDR3 length is 17 residues. Trimming left V 0 bases short and J 3 bases short, with 15 bases between. DNA for the CDR3: TGTGCCAGCAGCTTAGATTGGGGGGACGGGGATGGAAACACCATATATTTT. Its protein product is CASSLDWGDGDGNTIYF.

The genes are TRBV5-8 and TRBJ2-3, with 9 nucleotides matching TRBD1. Germline CDR1 and CDR2: SGHTS and YDEGEE. Trimming at V came to 1 base and at J to 7 bases, leaving 7 bases not matched to a gene. This CDR3 has 15 amino acids. CDR3 DNA: TGTGCCAGCAGCTTGCGGACAGGGGATTTAAATACGCAGTATTTT. Protein: CASSLRTGDLNTQYF.

This rearrangement joins TRBV5-6 to TRBJ1-1, with D hard to call. Trimming stripped 5 bases from V and 1 base from J, with 9 bases between. Germline CDR1 is SGHDT and CDR2 is YYEEEE. The CDR3 totals 13 residues. The CDR3 DNA is TGTGCCAGCAGTTCCGGTCCGAACACTGAAGCTTTCTTT. This codes for CASSSGPNTEAFF.